The clone carrying this T cell receptor beta chain was recorded many times. The entry originates in a study of T-cell memory formation after mild COVID-19. Overall study: For the most part, TCR clusters were specific to one donor.

Barcoded TCR alpha and TCR beta cDNA libraries with UMIs came from 5'RACE using constant-segment primers. Each CDR3 protein is one row after TCRdb ran MiXCR on the 5' RACE reads. The repertoire holds a few hundred thousand distinct CDR3 sequences, with 15% to 20% as singletons. Sequencing was carried out using PBMCs or a T cell subset sorted from them (not recorded which). The origin of this receptor is a young man who had mild COVID-19 (a few samples of this study predate the infection). Cell type and time point are not known.

The CDR3 protein is CASSRGTGRRLLYGYTF. The CDR3 coding sequence is TGTGCCAGCAGCCGAGGGACAGGGAGACGCCTTCTTTATGGCTACACCTTC. This chain uses TRBV12-3 or TRBV12-4 with TRBJ1-2, with 9 bases fitting TRBD1. The CDR3 runs to 17 residues. V trimming: 6 bases; J trimming: 5 bases; junction bases outside the gene matches: 16.